The 30 T cell receptor beta chains below all came from one sample that was sequenced in a study of T cell responses to AZD1222 COVID-19 vaccine. Generated by immunoSEQ multiplex PCR, the TCRdb table keeps only in-frame clones and is missing some. Of 95,000 to 150,000 clones detected, roughly 87% appear once; the ten largest clones hold around a tenth. The sequencing here drew on peripheral blood, taken on day 0 of AZD1222 vaccination. The origin of the receptors is an adult in good health.

The chain joins TRBV28 to TRBJ2-7; TRBD2 matches at 7 bases. Germline trimming cut 7 bases from V and 5 bases from J; bases unmatched to any gene: 17. Germline-derived CDR1 and CDR2 are MDHEN and SYDVKM. The CDR3 covers 16 residues. The CDR3 coding sequence is TGTGCCAGCACCCGCTCCACGCTAGCGGATGAGGACGAGCAGTACTTC. It is translated as CASTRSTLADEDEQYF.

The chain has TRBV5-4 and TRBJ2-2; D call uncertain. The CDR3 covers 12 residues. Germline loops: CDR1 SGHNT, CDR2 YYREEE (reference sequence). V was shortened by 7 bases and J by 6 bases, with 10 bases between the two germline ends. CDR3 residues: CASATQAGELFF. The CDR3 region has the DNA TGTGCCAGCGCGACTCAGGCCGGGGAGCTGTTTTTT.

In DNA, the CDR3 is TGCGCCAGCAGCCTTGGGCGGATCGCAACTAATGAAAAACTGTTTTTT. It encodes CASSLGRIATNEKLFF. The V and J genes are TRBV5-1 and TRBJ1-4; no definite D call. Germline V gives CDR1 SGHRS, CDR2 YFSETQ. The CDR3 extends over 16 amino acids. Trimming removed 4 bases at V and 0 bases at J, with 13 bases between.

Only one count was recorded for this clone. This sequence joins TRBV7-3 and TRBJ2-7, with 13 bases lining up with TRBD2. The CDR3 runs to 16 residues. Trimming at V came to 2 bases and at J to 4 bases, leaving 5 bases not matched to a gene. CDR1 is SGHTA and CDR2 is FQGTGA in the germline V gene. The CDR3 loop reads CASSLGGTSGTYEQYF. The CDR3 DNA sequence: TGTGCCAGCAGCTTAGGGGGGACTAGCGGGACGTACGAGCAGTACTTC.

The CDR3 here is CASRGSGNTIYF. The DNA of the CDR3 is TGTGCCAGCCGAGGCTCTGGAAACACCATATATTTT. V and J are TRBV6-5 and TRBJ1-3; D unresolved. Per the germline V gene, CDR1 is MNHEY and CDR2 is SVGAGI. The ends were cut back, 8 bases at V and 0 bases at J, with 5 bases in the middle. This CDR3 region has 12 residues.

CDR3 protein: CASSLSGTGFNQPQHF. CDR3 nucleotides: TGTGCCAGCAGTTTATCAGGGACAGGCTTCAATCAGCCCCAGCATTTT. This chain links TRBV28 with TRBJ1-5; 8 bases fit TRBD1. Germline V gene data show CDR1 as MDHEN and CDR2 as SYDVKM. The ends lost 1 base at V and 3 bases at J; junction bases unmatched: 5. The CDR3 consists of 16 residues.

The chain joins TRBV19 to TRBJ1-2; no clear D. Looked up from germline, CDR1 is LNHDA and CDR2 is SQIVND (reference sequence). V was shortened by 6 bases and J by 5 bases, with 13 bases between the two germline ends. The CDR3 extends over 13 amino acids. The CDR3 DNA reads TGTGCCAGTAGCCCTCGGGAAGGGTATGGCTACACCTTC. Amino acid sequence: CASSPREGYGYTF.

The chain carries TRBV28 and TRBJ1-1, with 7 bases that match TRBD1. CDR1 and CDR2 (germline): MDHEN, SYDVKM. This CDR3 is 15 amino acids long. With 5 bases clipped from V and 2 bases from J, the junction kept 8 bases outside the gene matches. CDR3 in DNA: TGTGCCAGCAGTAAACAGGGGCCGTTAAACACTGAAGCTTTCTTT. The encoded protein is CASSKQGPLNTEAFF.

The chain couples TRBV7-2 to TRBJ2-5; TRBD2 matches at 10 bases. The CDR3 extends over 15 amino acids. J lost 5 bases, V lost 5 bases, and 8 bases had no gene match. Germline CDR1 SGHTA, CDR2 FQGNSA. CDR3 DNA: TGTGCCAGCAGCCGCTCCCTAGCGGGAGCGGAGACCCAGTACTTC. Protein: CASSRSLAGAETQYF.

The chain couples TRBV12-3 or TRBV12-4 to TRBJ2-5; D unresolved. CDR3 length: 12 residues. V was trimmed by 7 bases and J by 4 bases, leaving 10 bases between them. The CDR3 protein is CASTQAAETQYF. The CDR3 DNA is TGTGCCAGCACCCAGGCGGCAGAGACCCAGTACTTC.

This clone appeared once. The gene calls are TRBV3-1 (or the pseudogene TRBV3-2) and TRBJ1-5, with TRBD1 matching over 9 bases. The ends lost 4 bases at V and 4 bases at J; junction bases unmatched: 2. The CDR3 spans 14 residues. Germline loops: CDR1 LGHDT, CDR2 YNNKEL (reference sequence). The chain's CDR3 is CASSRGTGNQPQHF. The CDR3 DNA is TGTGCCAGCAGCCGAGGGACAGGGAATCAGCCCCAGCATTTT.

V gene TRBV2 combines with J gene TRBJ1-6, with D hard to call. Trimming removed 5 bases at V and 0 bases at J, with 8 bases between. CDR1 and CDR2 (germline): SNHLY, FYNNEI. The CDR3 sequence is 15 residues long. The CDR3 coding sequence is TGTGCCAGCAGTTCTCTCAGCTCCTATAATTCACCCCTCCACTTT. Its translation is CASSSLSSYNSPLHF.

The chain combines TRBV20-1 with TRBJ1-1; tentatively, D is TRBD1 (5 bases). Germline loops: CDR1 DFQATT, CDR2 SNEGSKA (reference sequence). CDR3 length equals 12 residues. V was shortened by 3 bases and J by 3 bases, with 8 bases between the two germline ends. DNA of the CDR3: TGCAGTGCTAGTCAGGGCTACACTGAAGCTTTCTTT. This gives the protein CSASQGYTEAFF.

The V and J genes are TRBV7-9 and TRBJ2-3; 8 bases are a match to TRBD1. Losses at the gene ends were 5 bases for V and 1 base for J; bases not matched to a gene: 11. Germline V lookup: CDR1 SEHNR, CDR2 FQNEAQ (reference sequence). The CDR3 runs to 17 residues. Here the CDR3 DNA reads TGTGCCAGCAGCAAGCGATGGGGGACAGGCCGCACAGATACGCAGTATTTT. It yields the protein CASSKRWGTGRTDTQYF. The full variable domain, its missing parts supplied by reference TRBV7-9 and TRBJ2-3, is DTGVSQNPRHKITKRGQNVTFRCDPISEHNRLYWYRQTLGQGPEFLTYFQNEAQLEKSRLLSDRFSAERPKGSFSTLEIQRTEQGDSAMYLCASSKRWGTGRTDTQYFGPGTRLTVL.

This sequence joins TRBV11-2 and TRBJ1-4; no definite D call. This CDR3 is 15 amino acids long. Germline V gene lookup returns CDR1 SGHAT and CDR2 FQNNGV. V lost 3 bases and J 5 bases, leaving 13 bases between the germline ends. The DNA for the CDR3 is TGTGCCAGCAGCTTTATGAGCGGAGGGAATGAAAAACTGTTTTTT. It encodes CASSFMSGGNEKLFF.

The chain carries TRBV7-9 and TRBJ2-1, with TRBD1 matching over 8 bases. Germline V gene data show CDR1 as SEHNR and CDR2 as FQNEAQ (reference sequence). CDR3 length: 17 residues. J was trimmed by 4 bases and V by 4 bases; bases with no gene match: 12. As DNA, the CDR3 is TGTGCCAGCAGCTCTAGACAGGGGAAGGATAATTACAATGAGCAGTTCTTC. Protein: CASSSRQGKDNYNEQFF.

The chain recombines TRBV5-1 with TRBJ2-7, with a tentative D call TRBD2 (5 bases). With 4 bases removed from V and 4 bases from J, the gap between germline ends came to 12 bases. The germline CDR1 and CDR2 sequences are SGHRS and YFSETQ. This CDR3 comprises 13 residues. The CDR3 sequence is CASSEGHLYEQYF. CDR3 in DNA: TGCGCCAGCAGCGAGGGTCATCTGTACGAGCAGTACTTC.

The V gene is TRBV19, the J gene TRBJ2-6; D may match TRBD1 or TRBD2 (5 bases each). V was shortened by 4 bases and J by 0 bases, with 13 bases between the two germline ends. The CDR3 has 17 residues. CDR1 is LNHDA and CDR2 is SQIVND in the germline V gene (reference sequence). DNA for the CDR3: TGTGCCAGTAGTAGGCTAGGGACCCGCTCTGGGGCCAACGTCCTGACTTTC. Translated, it gives CASSRLGTRSGANVLTF. The full variable domain, its missing parts supplied by reference TRBV19 and TRBJ2-6, is DGGITQSPKYLFRKEGQNVTLSCEQNLNHDAMYWYRQDPGQGLRLIYYSQIVNDFQKGDIAEGYSVSREKKESFPLTVTSAQKNPTAFYLCASSRLGTRSGANVLTFGAGSRLTVL.

This clone has only one observation. V gene TRBV7-9 combines with J gene TRBJ2-7, with unresolved D. Trimming took 10 bases from V and 5 from J, leaving 30 bases between them. The germline V gene has CDR1 SEHNR and CDR2 FQNEAQ (reference sequence). This CDR3 spans 17 amino acids. DNA for the CDR3: TGTGCCACCGCAGACGGTACTATTTTTCCCGGTGGCGACGAGCAGTACTTC. It encodes CATADGTIFPGGDEQYF.

J is TRBJ2-6 and V is TRBV18; TRBD1 matches 8 bases. With 8 bases clipped from V and 0 bases from J, the junction kept 9 bases outside the gene matches. The CDR3 has 17 residues. Germline CDR1 KGHSH, CDR2 LQKENI. The CDR3 is CASVGQGATSGANVLTF. CDR3 nucleotide sequence: TGTGCCAGCGTGGGGCAGGGGGCTACCTCTGGGGCCAACGTCCTGACTTTC.

This clone appeared once. V usage is TRBV5-1 and J usage is TRBJ1-1, with D uncertain. The CDR3 length is 14 residues. The germline V and J ends were trimmed by 0 bases and 4 bases, with 10 bases remaining between them. From germline, CDR1 is SGHRS and CDR2 YFSETQ. CDR3: CASSLEWVATEAFF. DNA of the CDR3: TGCGCCAGCAGCTTGGAATGGGTGGCCACTGAAGCTTTCTTT.

This clone has only a few counts. The sample contains more than one DNA sequence encoding this CDR3. The chain uses TRBV3-1 (or the pseudogene TRBV3-2) and TRBJ1-2; D unclear. V lost 3 bases to trimming and J lost 1 base, with 3 bases between them. CDR1 and CDR2 from the germline V gene are LGHDT and YNNKEL (reference sequence). The CDR3 sequence is 12 residues long. The CDR3: CASSQGNYGYTF. The DNA of the CDR3 is TGTGCCAGCAGCCAGGGTAACTATGGCTACACCTTC.

The rearrangement links TRBV3-1 (or the pseudogene TRBV3-2) to TRBJ1-5; unclear D gene. CDR1 LGHDT and CDR2 YNNKEL come from the germline V gene (reference sequence). This CDR3 is built from 18 residues. The V end lost 0 bases, the J end lost 9 bases, and 24 bases lay between the germline ends. The CDR3 sequence: CASSQDPCPCRRLPPQHF. Written as DNA, the CDR3 is TGTGCCAGCAGCCAAGACCCCTGCCCCTGCAGGCGGCTACCGCCCCAGCATTTT.

The chain employs TRBV5-1 and TRBJ2-2; perhaps TRBD1 as D (6 bases). V was pared by 0 bases and J by 2 bases, with 8 bases between. The CDR3 spans 15 residues. CDR1 and CDR2 (germline): SGHRS, YFSETQ. CDR3 loop: CASSLAGQNTGELFF. DNA for the CDR3: TGCGCCAGCAGCTTGGCGGGACAAAACACCGGGGAGCTGTTTTTT.

The V gene is TRBV27, the J gene TRBJ2-1; D remains ambiguous. This CDR3 comprises 10 residues. The V gene lost 8 bases and the J gene lost 10 bases, with 9 bases spanning the gap. CDR1 and CDR2 from the germline V gene are MNHEY and SMNVEV (reference sequence). CDR3 coding DNA: TGTGCCAGCGGAATTAACGAGCAGTTCTTC. Translated, it gives CASGINEQFF.

In DNA form, the CDR3 reads TGTGCCAGCAGCCGGGGGAGGGAGCAGTTCTTC. Protein product: CASSRGREQFF. The rearrangement joins TRBV11-2 to TRBJ2-1; maybe TRBD2 (6 bases). Trimming removed 5 bases from V and 10 bases from J, with 9 bases in between. The CDR3 loop spans 11 amino acids. CDR1 and CDR2 (germline): SGHAT, FQNNGV.

V is TRBV7-9 and J is TRBJ2-7; D is tentatively TRBD1 or TRBD2 (5 bases each). The CDR3 covers 16 residues. Between the trimmed V and J ends, which lost 5 bases and 0 bases, there was a span of 17 bases. CDR1 and CDR2 (germline): SEHNR, FQNEAQ (reference sequence). The CDR3 reads CASSPQEAGSSYEQYF. The CDR3 nucleotides are TGTGCCAGCAGCCCACAGGAGGCAGGGAGCTCCTACGAGCAGTACTTC.

The chain joins TRBV29-1 to TRBJ2-7; D is undetermined. V gave up 6 bases and J gave up 3 bases, with 12 bases separating them. The CDR3 covers 12 residues. In germline, CDR1 is SQVTM, CDR2 ANQGSEA. The CDR3 sequence is CSVLDGDYEQYF. The CDR3 DNA follows: TGCAGCGTCTTGGACGGAGACTACGAGCAGTACTTC.

The chain combines TRBV19 with TRBJ1-1, with D unclear. The length of the CDR3 is 14 residues. V was cut by 1 base and J by 1 base, with 7 bases left in between. Germline V gene data show CDR1 as LNHDA and CDR2 as SQIVND (reference sequence). The CDR3 sequence: CASSIASRNTEAFF. The CDR3 DNA sequence: TGTGCCAGTAGTATAGCCTCAAGGAACACTGAAGCTTTCTTT.

The CDR3 here is CASSPSKGAIIYEQYF. In nucleotides, the CDR3 is TGTGCCAGCAGCCCAAGTAAGGGGGCGATTATCTACGAGCAGTACTTC. V and J are TRBV13 and TRBJ2-7, with 7 bases fitting TRBD1. The CDR3 loop spans 16 amino acids. In germline, CDR1 is PRHDT, CDR2 FYEKMQ (reference sequence). V dropped 5 bases and J dropped 3; count of bases not matched to a gene: 13.